These 2 T cell receptor beta chains were all obtained from the same sample, sequenced in a study of blood T cells in healthy people across ages. PCR was performed a second time for about 6 to 11 cycles using a sample-barcoded 5' primer and a J-beta primer mix. One entry per CDR3 protein results from TCRdb running MiXCR on the 5' RACE reads. The data hold about 1.6 million distinct CDR3 sequences, with roughly 32% observed a single time. Material: blood. These receptors were collected from a woman aged 25 to 39 in good health.

The table lists this clonotype with a few counts. This chain joins TRBV10-3 and TRBJ1-2, with D possibly being TRBD1 (6 bases). CDR1 and CDR2 (germline): ENHRY, SYGVKD. Trimming shortened V by 0 bases and J by 5 bases, and 16 bases separated the two germline ends. The CDR3 totals 16 residues. CDR3 residues: CAISESPDSQRYGYTF. The CDR3 DNA follows: TGTGCCATCAGTGAGTCTCCGGACAGCCAAAGGTATGGCTACACCTTC.

This clonotype appeared a few times. The chain recombines TRBV4-1 with TRBJ2-3; the match to TRBD2 covers 8 bases. CDR1 MGHRA and CDR2 YSYEKL come from the germline V gene. There are 16 residues in the CDR3. Losses at the gene ends were 7 bases for V and 0 bases for J; bases not matched to a gene: 9. The CDR3 sequence: CASKSLAEWSTDTQYF. CDR3 DNA: TGCGCCAGCAAATCACTAGCGGAGTGGAGCACAGATACGCAGTATTTT.